This T cell receptor beta chain was captured in a study of neoadjuvant nivolumab and ipilimumab in lung cancer. Study-wide results and limits: Only a small number of samples underwent TCR sequencing.

Sequencing was performed with immunoSEQ multiplex PCR; in TCRdb, only in-frame clones are kept and a portion is missing. The table shows over 25,000 clones, with more than 85% occurring only once. Points on this clone: Its specificity is unknown.

After removal of 4 bases from V and 2 bases from J, the junction contained 8 bases not matched to a gene. The CDR3 covers 18 residues. CDR1 MGHRA and CDR2 YSYEKL come from the germline V gene. The receptor comes from an adult with non-small cell lung cancer. Sequences were derived from peripheral blood, sampled after neoadjuvant nivolumab, alone or with ipilimumab, at or shortly before surgery. The chain couples TRBV4-1 to TRBJ2-2; 12 nucleotides match TRBD1. DNA of the CDR3: TGCGCCAGCAGCCCGGGACAGGGGGCCTCCCTAAACACCGGGGAGCTGTTTTTT. This sequence encodes CASSPGQGASLNTGELFF.